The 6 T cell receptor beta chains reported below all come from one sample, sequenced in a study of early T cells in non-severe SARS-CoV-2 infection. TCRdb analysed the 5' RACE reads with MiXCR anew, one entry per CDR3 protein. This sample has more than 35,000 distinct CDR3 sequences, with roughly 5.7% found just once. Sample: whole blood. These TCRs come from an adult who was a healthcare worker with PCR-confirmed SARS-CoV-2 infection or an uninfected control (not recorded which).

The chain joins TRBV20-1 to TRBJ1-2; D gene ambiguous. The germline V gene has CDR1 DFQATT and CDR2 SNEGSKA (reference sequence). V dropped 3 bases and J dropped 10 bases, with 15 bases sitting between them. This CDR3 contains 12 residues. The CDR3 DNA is TGCAGTGCTAGTCGGCAGGATTGGATCTACACCTTC. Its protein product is CSASRQDWIYTF.

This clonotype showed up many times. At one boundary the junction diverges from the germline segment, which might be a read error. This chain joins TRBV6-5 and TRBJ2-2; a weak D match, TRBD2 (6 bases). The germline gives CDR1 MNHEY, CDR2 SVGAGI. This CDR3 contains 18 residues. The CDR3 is CASSYSNPRGSGTGELFF. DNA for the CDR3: TGTGCCAGCAGTTACTCTAATCCCCGGGGTAGCGGCACCGGGGAGCTTTTTTTT.

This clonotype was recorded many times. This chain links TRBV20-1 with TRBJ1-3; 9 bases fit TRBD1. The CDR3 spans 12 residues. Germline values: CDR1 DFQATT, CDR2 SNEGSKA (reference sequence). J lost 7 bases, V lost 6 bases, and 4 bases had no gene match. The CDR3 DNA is TGCAGTGCAAGACAGGGGGACAACACCATATATTTT. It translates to CSARQGDNTIYF.

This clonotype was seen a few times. CDR3 amino acids: CASSQWDRGNEKLFF. The CDR3, as DNA: TGTGCCAGCAGCCAGTGGGACAGGGGTAATGAAAAACTGTTTTTT. The chain has TRBV7-9 and TRBJ1-4, with 10 positions matching TRBD1. Trimming removed 5 bases from V and 4 bases from J; junction bases left unmatched: 4. The CDR3 has 15 residues. The germline V gene encodes CDR1 SEHNR and CDR2 FQNEAQ (reference sequence).

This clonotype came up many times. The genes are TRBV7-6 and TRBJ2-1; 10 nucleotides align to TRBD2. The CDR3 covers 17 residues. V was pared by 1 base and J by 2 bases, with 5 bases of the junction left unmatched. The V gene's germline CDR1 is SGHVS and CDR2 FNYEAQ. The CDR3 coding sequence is TGTGCCAGCAGCTTAGAAGCAGCGGGAGGGGCCTACAATGAGCAGTTCTTC. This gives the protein CASSLEAAGGAYNEQFF. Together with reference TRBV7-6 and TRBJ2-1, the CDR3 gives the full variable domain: GAGVSQSPRYKVTKRGQDVALRCDPISGHVSLYWYRQALGQGPEFLTYFNYEAQQDKSGLPNDRFSAERPEGSISTLTIQRTEQRDSAMYRCASSLEAAGGAYNEQFFGPGTRLTVL.

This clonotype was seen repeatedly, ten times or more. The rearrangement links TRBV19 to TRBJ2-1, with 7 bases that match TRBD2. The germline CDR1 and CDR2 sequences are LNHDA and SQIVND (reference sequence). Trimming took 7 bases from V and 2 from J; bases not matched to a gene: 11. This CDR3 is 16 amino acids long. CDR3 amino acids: CASTKSGGSTYNEQFF. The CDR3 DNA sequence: TGTGCCAGTACCAAGTCAGGCGGGAGTACCTACAATGAGCAGTTCTTC.